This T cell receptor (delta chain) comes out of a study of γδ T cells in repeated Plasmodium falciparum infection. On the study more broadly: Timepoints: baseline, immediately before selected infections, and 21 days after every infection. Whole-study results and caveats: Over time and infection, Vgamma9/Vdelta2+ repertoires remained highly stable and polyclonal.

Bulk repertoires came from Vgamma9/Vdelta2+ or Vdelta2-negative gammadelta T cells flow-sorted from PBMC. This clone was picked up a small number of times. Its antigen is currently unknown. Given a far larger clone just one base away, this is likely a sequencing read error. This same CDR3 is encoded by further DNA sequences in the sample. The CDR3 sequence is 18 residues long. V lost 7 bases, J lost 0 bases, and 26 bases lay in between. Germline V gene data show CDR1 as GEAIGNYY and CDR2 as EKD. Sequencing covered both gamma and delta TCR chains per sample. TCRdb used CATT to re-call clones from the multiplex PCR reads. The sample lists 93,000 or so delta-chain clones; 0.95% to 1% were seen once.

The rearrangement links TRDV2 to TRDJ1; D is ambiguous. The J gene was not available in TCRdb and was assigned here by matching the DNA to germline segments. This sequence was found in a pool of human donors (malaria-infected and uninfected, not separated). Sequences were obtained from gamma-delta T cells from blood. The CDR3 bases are TGTGCCTGCGACTCCTTACTCACACGGACACTTGACACCGATAAACTCATCTTT. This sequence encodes CACDSLLTRTLDTDKLIF.